A selection of T cell receptor beta chains follows, all from one sample in a study of blood T cell repertoires in COVID-19. Generated by immunoSEQ multiplex PCR, the TCRdb table keeps only in-frame clones and is missing some. The table lists roughly 350,000 clones, 85% to 90% of them singletons. Sequencing input: peripheral blood. The source of these receptors is a woman between 65 and 79 years old with COVID-19, enrolled during active disease. The CDR3 runs from the conserved cysteine through the conserved F or W. A D gene is named only where the DNA matches it firmly. Clone size is given for some rows only: seen once, a few or many times, or a class if the clone is expanded.

TRBV11-2	TRBJ2-7	15	NA	once	CASSRMVRVVYEQYF	TGTGCCAGCAGTAGGATGGTTCGGGTCGTCTACGAGCAGTACTTC
TRBV9	TRBJ2-2	16	TRBD2	NA	CASSASGGANTGELFF	TGTGCCAGCAGTGCCAGCGGGGGGGCCAACACCGGGGAGCTGTTTTTT
TRBV21-1	TRBJ2-3	13	NA	NA	CASSKAPLDTQYF	TGTGCCAGCAGCAAAGCCCCCCTCGATACGCAGTATTTT
TRBV24-1	TRBJ1-2	14	TRBD1	NA	CATSDSDRADGYTF	TGTGCCACCAGTGACTCAGACAGGGCAGATGGCTACACCTTC
TRBV18	TRBJ1-2	13	NA	NA	CASSPTMGAGYTF	TGTGCCAGCTCACCAACGATGGGGGCTGGCTACACCTTC
TRBV6-6	TRBJ2-3	16	TRBD2	NA	CASRQGLAGGLDTQYF	TGTGCCAGCAGACAAGGACTAGCGGGGGGTTTAGATACGCAGTATTTT
TRBV7-8	TRBJ2-5	13	NA	NA	CASSQDSLETQYF	TGTGCCAGCAGCCAGGACTCCTTGGAGACCCAGTACTTC
TRBV2	TRBJ2-3	16	TRBD1	NA	CASWVWGTGRPDTQYF	TGTGCCAGCTGGGTTTGGGGGACAGGGCGTCCAGATACGCAGTATTTT
TRBV14	TRBJ1-2	13	TRBD1	NA	CASSRDRAYGYTF	TGTGCCAGCAGCCGTGACAGGGCCTATGGCTACACCTTC
TRBV7-9	TRBJ1-6	14	NA	NA	CASSFQGSNSPLHF	TGTGCCAGCAGCTTCCAGGGTAGCAATTCACCCCTCCACTTT
TRBV5-8	TRBJ2-1	13	NA	NA	CASSRGTRNEQFF	TGTGCCAGCAGCCGGGGGACCAGGAATGAGCAGTTCTTC
TRBV28	TRBJ2-7	14	NA	NA	CASSPGIGSYEQYF	TGTGCCAGCAGTCCGGGGATCGGCTCCTACGAGCAGTACTTC
TRBV12-5	TRBJ1-1	16	NA	once	CASGLVGGGRNTEAFF	TGTGCTAGTGGTTTGGTAGGTGGTGGGCGGAACACTGAAGCTTTCTTT
TRBV2	TRBJ1-2	14	NA	NA	CATRLEGEGYGYTF	TGTGCCACCAGGCTAGAGGGAGAGGGCTATGGCTACACCTTC
TRBV2	TRBJ1-5	15	NA	NA	CASNRAGGSWEPQHF	TGTGCCAGCAACCGCGCTGGGGGGTCTTGGGAGCCCCAGCATTTT
TRBV11-2	TRBJ2-3	19	NA	NA	CASSAQRWTAGFYTDTQYF	TGTGCCAGCAGCGCACAGAGGTGGACAGCGGGGTTTTACACAGATACGCAGTATTTT
TRBV5-8	TRBJ2-1	13	NA	NA	CASSSAEHNEQFF	TGTGCCAGCAGCTCGGCGGAGCACAATGAGCAGTTCTTC
TRBV9	TRBJ1-2	15	NA	NA	CASSVDDRMNYGYTF	TGTGCCAGCAGCGTAGATGACAGGATGAACTATGGCTACACCTTC
TRBV2	TRBJ2-7	12	TRBD1	once	CASSPDRDEQYF	TGTGCCAGCAGTCCGGACAGGGACGAGCAGTACTTC
TRBV9	TRBJ1-3	19	NA	NA	CASSVGGQAADISGNTIYF	TGTGCCAGCAGCGTAGGGGGACAAGCGGCTGATATTTCTGGAAACACCATATATTTT
TRBV28	TRBJ2-6	17	NA	NA	CAASPREFSSGANVLTF	TGTGCCGCCTCCCCCCGGGAATTCAGCTCTGGGGCCAACGTCCTGACTTTC
TRBV12-3/TRBV12-4	TRBJ1-6	13	NA	NA	CASSRPGISPLHF	TGTGCCAGCAGTCGGCCAGGGATTTCACCCCTCCACTTT
TRBV7-9	TRBJ1-1	14	NA	NA	CASSLSIAGTEAFF	TGTGCCAGCAGTCTCTCTATAGCGGGCACTGAAGCTTTCTTT
TRBV4-2	TRBJ2-1	15	TRBD1	NA	CASSHLARGRHEQFF	TGTGCCAGCAGCCACCTGGCCAGGGGGCGGCATGAGCAGTTCTTC
TRBV19	TRBJ1-1	15	NA	NA	CASLRGDGGHTEAFF	TGTGCCAGTCTTAGGGGGGACGGGGGGCACACTGAAGCTTTCTTT
TRBV5-6	TRBJ1-1	14	NA	NA	CASSLGSRGPEAFF	TGTGCCAGCAGCTTGGGTTCGCGGGGTCCTGAAGCTTTCTTT
TRBV29-1	TRBJ1-5	14	NA	few	CSVVWPGVNQPQHF	TGCAGCGTTGTTTGGCCAGGGGTCAATCAGCCCCAGCATTTT
TRBV4-3	TRBJ1-5	14	NA	NA	CASSQEGGGQPQHF	TGCGCCAGCAGCCAAGAGGGGGGGGGACAGCCCCAGCATTTT
TRBV7-2	TRBJ1-6	17	TRBD1	NA	CASSLARTGVRNSPLHF	TGTGCCAGCAGCTTAGCCCGGACAGGGGTGCGTAATTCACCCCTCCACTTT
TRBV19	TRBJ1-2	14	TRBD1	NA	CASTRDRGSYGYTF	TGTGCCAGTACAAGGGACAGGGGGAGCTATGGCTACACCTTC
TRBV2	TRBJ1-6	16	NA	NA	CASSEALQGPDSPLHF	TGTGCCAGCAGTGAAGCGCTTCAGGGTCCGGATTCACCCCTCCACTTT
TRBV6-6	TRBJ2-2	13	NA	NA	CATAGGDTGELFF	TGTGCCACTGCAGGAGGGGACACCGGGGAGCTGTTTTTT
TRBV30	TRBJ1-2	14	TRBD1	NA	CAWSEWGQGDGYTF	TGTGCCTGGAGTGAATGGGGACAGGGCGATGGCTACACCTTC
TRBV30	TRBJ1-1	13	NA	NA	CAWSLGGVSEAFF	TGTGCCTGGAGTCTTGGCGGGGTGTCTGAAGCTTTCTTT
TRBV6-1	TRBJ2-3	11	NA	NA	CASSELREQYF	TGTGCCAGCAGTGAGCTCAGGGAGCAGTATTTT
TRBV6-5	TRBJ1-5	15	TRBD1	NA	CASSSGGNSNQPQHF	TGTGCCAGCAGTTCAGGGGGCAATAGCAATCAGCCCCAGCATTTT
TRBV11-3	TRBJ2-3	15	NA	NA	CASSRGALSEDTQYF	TGTGCCAGCAGCCGCGGGGCCCTTTCCGAAGATACGCAGTATTTT
TRBV30	TRBJ2-2	11	TRBD1	NA	CAWQGAGELFF	TGTGCCTGGCAGGGGGCCGGGGAGCTGTTTTTT